This T cell receptor beta chain emerged from a study of OX40 agonist ivuxolimab in advanced cancers. This CDR3 has 15 amino acids. Germline loops: CDR1 SGHRS, CDR2 YFSETQ. Trimming took 4 bases from V and 4 from J, leaving 14 bases between them. TCRdb keeps only in-frame clones here, not all; method: immunoSEQ multiplex PCR. The data contain tens of thousands of clones, around 70% of them singletons. V and J are TRBV5-1 and TRBJ2-2; D tentatively fits TRBD1 or TRBD2 (5 bases each). The TCR was taken from an adult with an advanced solid tumor such as melanoma, head and neck, liver or kidney cancer. Sequenced material: CD4+ or CD8+ T cells sorted from blood, taken in a trial of the OX40 agonist ivuxolimab. CDR3 nucleotide sequence: TGCGCCAGCAGCAAAGAGGGGTTCCTCACCGGGGAGCTGTTTTTT. Translation gives CASSKEGFLTGELFF.